These T cell receptor beta chains were read from a single sample in a study of OX40 agonist ivuxolimab in advanced cancers. Sequenced by immunoSEQ multiplex PCR; TCRdb stores in-frame clones only, minus some. Of just under 20,000 clones in the sample, 74% were seen once. This specimen was CD4+ or CD8+ T cells sorted from blood, taken in a trial of the OX40 agonist ivuxolimab. The receptor set was obtained from an adult with an advanced solid tumor such as melanoma, head and neck, liver or kidney cancer. Each CDR3 is given with its conserved first and last residue. A D gene is named only where the DNA matches it firmly. The listing skips clone size in some rows; elsewhere it reads once, few, many or a size class.

d_call j_call v_call clone_size cdr3_nt cdr3_aa
NA TRBJ2-1 TRBV11-3 NA TGTGCCAGCAGCTTAGGTGGGGGTCAGGGAGTAGACAATGAGCAGTTCTTC CASSLGGGQGVDNEQFF
NA TRBJ1-5 TRBV28 NA TGTGCCAGCAGTTTATGCCCCCCCGGGGGATGTAATCAGCCCCAGCATTTT CASSLCPPGGCNQPQHF
NA TRBJ1-1 TRBV19 NA TGTGCCAGTCGACCATGGGCGGGGAACACTGAAGCTTTCTTT CASRPWAGNTEAFF
NA TRBJ1-1 TRBV19 many TGTGCCAGTAGTATCTTGAACACTGAAGCTTTCTTT CASSILNTEAFF
TRBD1 TRBJ2-3 TRBV19 NA TGTGCCAGTAGCGACAGGGGCTTGACAGATACGCAGTATTTT CASSDRGLTDTQYF
TRBD1 TRBJ2-3 TRBV19 NA TGTGCCAGTAGCACCGGGACAGTAAGCACAGATACGCAGTATTTT CASSTGTVSTDTQYF
NA TRBJ2-5 TRBV15 NA TGTGCCACCAGCAGTGTAGAGCACGAAGAGACCCAGTACTTC CATSSVEHEETQYF
TRBD1 TRBJ1-5 TRBV4-3 NA TGCGCCAGCAGCCAGGGGACAGGGAGCAATCAGCCCCAGCATTTT CASSQGTGSNQPQHF
TRBD2 TRBJ2-1 TRBV27 NA TGTGCCAGCGGGAGGGATGGGGGCTCCTACAATGAGCAGTTCTTC CASGRDGGSYNEQFF
TRBD2 TRBJ2-3 TRBV28 NA TGTGCCAGCAGGACCAGCGGGAGTGCCGATACGCAGTATTTT CASRTSGSADTQYF
TRBD1 TRBJ2-2 TRBV4-3 NA TGCGCCAGCAGCCAAGGCCCGGGACAGGGTGGTGGCACCGGGGAGCTGTTTTTT CASSQGPGQGGGTGELFF
TRBD1 TRBJ1-4 TRBV6-5 once TGTGCCAGCAGATCCCCGACAGGGGATACAGAAAAACTGTTTTTT CASRSPTGDTEKLFF
TRBD1 TRBJ2-7 TRBV2 NA TGTGCCAGCAGGACGGGACAGGGGTACCACGAGCAGTACTTC CASRTGQGYHEQYF
TRBD1 TRBJ2-1 TRBV28 NA TGTGCCAGCAGTCCAAGGACAGGGTACAATGAGCAGTTCTTC CASSPRTGYNEQFF
TRBD1 TRBJ2-5 TRBV15 NA TGTGCCACCAGCAGTGGACAGGGTCGAGAGACCCAGTACTTC CATSSGQGRETQYF
NA TRBJ2-4 TRBV28 NA TGTGCCAGTTCTCATCTAGCCAAAAACATTCAGTACTTC CASSHLAKNIQYF
NA TRBJ1-1 TRBV19 NA TGTGCCAGTAGTATTGGGGACGCTCTCCGGTGGGGCACTGAAGCTTTCTTT CASSIGDALRWGTEAFF
NA TRBJ1-1 TRBV12-5 NA TGTGCTAGTGCCCGCGGAGGGAACATGAACACTGAAGCTTTCTTT CASARGGNMNTEAFF
NA TRBJ2-7 TRBV28 NA TGTGCCAGCAACCCTGACAGACCGGCCTACGAGCAGTACTTC CASNPDRPAYEQYF
TRBD1 TRBJ1-6 TRBV19 NA TGTGCCAGTAGTATGGGACAGGGGAGTTCACCCCTCCACTTT CASSMGQGSSPLHF
TRBD2 TRBJ2-1 TRBV7-2 NA TGTGCCAGCAGCTGGACTAGCGGGCCCTACAATGAGCAGTTCTTC CASSWTSGPYNEQFF
NA TRBJ1-2 TRBV28 NA TGTGCCAGCAACATAGGAGGACTATATGGCTACACCTTC CASNIGGLYGYTF
NA TRBJ2-1 TRBV9 NA TGTGCCAGCAGCGTAGCTGCGGGGTTCTCCTACAATGAGCAGTTCTTC CASSVAAGFSYNEQFF
NA TRBJ1-1 TRBV6-1 NA TGTGCCAGCAGTCCTACAACGAACACTGAAGCTTTCTTT CASSPTTNTEAFF
TRBD2 TRBJ2-7 TRBV2 NA TGTGCCAGCAGTGAGGGACTAGCGGTTCCAGCTCTCTACGAGCAGTACTTC CASSEGLAVPALYEQYF
NA TRBJ1-1 TRBV19 NA TGTGCCAGTACCGGGACACTGAACACTGAAGCTTTCTTT CASTGTLNTEAFF
TRBD1 TRBJ2-1 TRBV27 NA TGTGCCAGCAGTTTTGGGGCAGGGGGTTACAATGAGCAGTTCTTC CASSFGAGGYNEQFF
NA TRBJ1-2 TRBV19 NA TGTGCCAGTAGTATATCTAGGAACTATGGCTACACCTTC CASSISRNYGYTF
NA TRBJ2-5 TRBV7-7 few TGTGCCAGCAGCTTAGCGCCAGGGCCCTCTGTGGGTACCCAGTACTTC CASSLAPGPSVGTQYF
TRBD1 TRBJ1-4 TRBV4-1 NA TGCGCCAGCAGCCCGGGACAGGGTCGAACTAATGAAAAACTGTTTTTT CASSPGQGRTNEKLFF
TRBD1 TRBJ1-2 TRBV10-3 NA TGTGCCATCAGCCCCGGGACAGGGGACTATGGCTACACCTTC CAISPGTGDYGYTF
NA TRBJ1-3 TRBV11-2 NA TGTGCCAGCAGCTTAGCCCGGGGATTCTCTGGAAACACCATATATTTT CASSLARGFSGNTIYF
TRBD2 TRBJ2-3 TRBV2 NA TGTGCCAGCAGTGAAACGAAGGGCGGGAGTTTGTATTTT CASSETKGGSLYF
NA TRBJ2-3 TRBV13 NA TGTGCCAGCAGCTCAGCGGAGATCCTCACAGATACGCAGTATTTT CASSSAEILTDTQYF
NA TRBJ1-2 TRBV19 NA TGTGCCAGCTCCGGGGCTAACTATGGCTACACCTTC CASSGANYGYTF
TRBD1 TRBJ2-5 TRBV9 NA TGTGCCAGCAGCCCCCGTAGAGGGGGCAAAGAGACCCAGTACTTC CASSPRRGGKETQYF
TRBD1 TRBJ1-2 TRBV19 NA TGTGCCAGTAGTATGACAGGGAGAGGGGACTATGGCTACACCTTC CASSMTGRGDYGYTF
NA TRBJ1-1 TRBV6-5 NA TGTGCCAGCTCCGCGGGGGATTACACTGAAGCTTTCTTT CASSAGDYTEAFF
TRBD2 TRBJ2-1 TRBV28 NA TGTGCCAGCAGTTTCGGGCGGGAGGGCCGCAATGAGCAGTTCTTC CASSFGREGRNEQFF
NA TRBJ2-1 TRBV4-1 once TGCGCCAGCAGCCAAGATACAAGTGAGCAGTTCTTC CASSQDTSEQFF
NA TRBJ1-4 TRBV28 NA TGTGCCAGCAGTTTGGAGGCACGGGTGAATGAAAAACTGTTTTTT CASSLEARVNEKLFF
NA TRBJ2-7 TRBV19 NA TGTGCCAGTAGTATAGGGGCTACCTACGAGCAGTACTTC CASSIGATYEQYF
NA TRBJ1-1 TRBV7-6 few TGTGCCAGCAGCTTAGGGCCGGGACAAACTATCCTGAACACTGAAGCTTTCTTT CASSLGPGQTILNTEAFF
NA TRBJ1-2 TRBV9 few TGTGCCAGCAGCGTAGCAGCAGAACCCGGCTACACCTTC CASSVAAEPGYTF